The source of this T cell receptor beta chain is a study of T cells expressing NK-cell markers. Study-level results: HCMV specificity was not established for the expanded NKG2C+ T cell clones. Dominance of the CD3+CD56-NKG2C+ fraction by these clonotypes also held in several donors.

About this clonotype itself: The target antigen is unknown.

With the 5' RACE reads reprocessed, TCRdb shows one record per CDR3 protein and no DNA. The sample's table shows approximately 460,000 distinct CDR3 sequences. The CDR3 covers 14 residues. The germline gives CDR1 SGHTA, CDR2 FQGNSA. The chain uses TRBV7-2 and TRBJ2-1; with no DNA, the TCRdb D assignment of TRBD1 cannot be verified. Source material: blood T cells: a sorted CD56 or NKG2C T cell subset, CD4+ or CD8+ T cells, or bulk PBMC T cells (not recorded which). This TCR came from a woman between 18 and 70 years old in good health. The CDR3 spells CASKTGGPYNEQFF.